Included here is one T cell receptor beta chain sequence, with context. No cognate antigen has been identified for it. Nothing much larger sits one base from this clone, and base qualities are not available. The source of the sample is a study of a mutant IDH1 vaccine in newly diagnosed glioma (dated by TCRdb to the early 2020s). Looking at the study overall: Eight vaccinations were administered to patients in weeks 1, 3, 5, 7, 11, 15, 19 and 23, corresponding to visits V03 through V10. Vaccination started 4-6 weeks after radiotherapy alone, or was given together with temozolomide cycles in the groups whose treatment included chemotherapy. Of the roughly 30 treated patients, 62.5% were male and about 40% were female, and a mean age of roughly 40 years was recorded. Before enrollment, most patients had been given radiochemotherapy with temozolomide as standard therapy, while the rest had received either radiotherapy alone or temozolomide alone. Six visits were used for peripheral blood collection: V03 (baseline), V05, V07, V10, V12 and V13. Longitudinal TCRB deep sequencing was done for 25 to 30 treated patients, wherever samples were available for exploratory analyses.

From cysteine to phenylalanine, the CDR3 is 14 amino acids long. The only DNA kept is the CDR3, 42 bases in frame from the first base. Trimming takes 0 bases off V and 6 bases off J; junction bases not matched to a gene: 2. CDR1 and CDR2 are drawn from the germline V gene: SGHRS, YFSETQ. The investigation overall reported the following: Availability determined which PBMC samples were chosen for TCRB deep sequencing. Pseudoprogression seemed to be unrelated to changes in the top peripheral T cell clonotypes found by TCRB sequencing. Immune responses induced by the vaccine were seen in around 93% of patients across multiple MHC alleles. The authors noted that analyses of patient blood samples could not be reproduced because of sample limitations.

Read against the paper, the sample's time point label means: week 11, during vaccination. A 20-mer mutant IDH1 peptide at 300 micrograms in Montanide made up each vaccine dose, which was injected subcutaneously together with topical imiquimod. The donors had newly diagnosed IDH1-mutant astrocytomas of WHO grade 3 or 4 that showed loss of nuclear ATRX. The samples were drawn from NOA16, a multicentre, single-arm, open-label phase I trial in Germany that tested a mutant IDH1 peptide vaccine in humans for the first time. The DNeasy Blood and Tissue Kit was used to extract genomic DNA from EDTA blood for TCRB sequencing. Libraries were constructed by the immunoSEQ multiplex PCR assay. Rearranged TCR beta chain sequences were amplified with the hsTCRB Kit following the manufacturer's protocol. Sequencing of TCRB libraries was carried out on an Illumina MiSeq. The authors' pipeline ran thus. The kit vendor's proprietary platform handled demultiplexing, trimming and gene mapping. The immuneACCESS repertoire file appears here via TCRdb, limited to in-frame rearrangements. These files lack a portion of the clones; in checked studies, under half of the deficit traces to unresolved V genes, and the cause of the others is not known. That table gives V, J and clone size, and the DNA gave D and trimming. In all, the sample holds tens of thousands of clones, and 84% of those were seen once. 3% to 4.5% of the sample belongs to the ten largest clones.

The sequence links TRBV5-1 to TRBJ1-4; the central 7 bases match TRBD1. This sample comprised PBMCs, obtained from a glioma patient whose treatment included an IDH1 peptide vaccine. This clonotype was sampled from a man aged 25 to 45 with glioma. The DNA sequence is TGCGCCAGCAGCTTGGAGGGGGCTTATGAAAAACTGTTTTTT. Its product reads: CASSLEGAYEKLFF.